These 32 T cell receptor beta chains were all obtained from the same sample, sequenced in a study of cytomegalovirus exposure and HLA in healthy donors. The PCR contained 60 Vbeta and 13 Jbeta primers. The table came from immunoSEQ multiplex PCR; TCRdb's copy has only in-frame clones and leaves some out. This sample has 150,000 to 200,000 clones, with approximately 84% found just once. The sample consisted of PBMCs. Receptor source: a female donor in good health and CMV-seronegative.

With respect to this clone: Additional DNA sequences in this sample encode the identical CDR3. V and J are TRBV18 and TRBJ1-3, with 8 bases aligning to TRBD1. The J segment lost 7 bases and the V segment lost 3 bases, leaving 2 bases of the junction unmatched. The germline V gene encodes CDR1 KGHSH and CDR2 LQKENI. This CDR3 is built from 13 residues. The chain's CDR3 is CASSPGQGNTIYF. CDR3 in DNA: TGTGCCAGCTCACCCGGACAGGGCAACACCATATATTTT.

The chain is built from TRBV7-2 and TRBJ2-7; a possible D gene is TRBD1 (8 bases). The germline V gene encodes CDR1 SGHTA and CDR2 FQGNSA. Between the trimmed V and J ends, which lost 4 bases and 3 bases, there was a span of 13 bases. The CDR3 runs to 14 residues. This CDR3 is CASSSTGGGYEQYF. The DNA for the CDR3 is TGTGCCAGCAGCTCAACAGGGGGGGGCTACGAGCAGTACTTC.

This clone was observed once. An end of the junction differs from the germline gene, which may be a read error. This chain links TRBV7-9 with TRBJ1-1; weak D call: TRBD1 (5 bases). Germline V gives CDR1 SEHNR, CDR2 FQNEAQ (reference sequence). The CDR3 consists of 15 residues. The CDR3 DNA sequence: TGTTCCAGCAGCCGGCGGGACGGACTGAACACTGAAGCTTTCTTT. Its protein is CSSSRRDGLNTEAFF.

V and J are TRBV6-1 and TRBJ2-4, with D possibly matching TRBD1 (7 bases). The V end lost 6 bases, the J end lost 5 bases, and 14 bases lay between the germline ends. Germline V CDR1 and CDR2: MNHNS, SASEGT. The CDR3 is 14 residues long. The CDR3 reads CASSAGQRQNIQYF. For the CDR3, the DNA is TGTGCCAGCAGCGCGGGACAGAGACAAAACATTCAGTACTTC.

The chain has TRBV28 and TRBJ2-1; 8 bases are shared with TRBD2. The CDR3 is 16 amino acids. Germline CDR1 and CDR2: MDHEN and SYDVKM. The V gene end was trimmed by 5 bases and the J gene end by 7 bases; junction bases not matched to a gene: 13. CDR3 protein: CASSKAGAGGENEQFF. The CDR3 DNA reads TGTGCCAGCAGTAAAGCGGGAGCTGGCGGTGAGAATGAGCAGTTCTTC.

The V call is TRBV2, the J call TRBJ1-4, with 8 positions matching TRBD1. V lost 4 bases, J lost 8 bases, and 9 bases stayed unmatched. The germline gives CDR1 SNHLY, CDR2 FYNNEI. There are 15 residues in the CDR3. The CDR3 coding sequence is TGTGCCAGCAGTGTGGGCAGGGGGCGACGGGAAAAACTGTTTTTT. Amino acid sequence: CASSVGRGRREKLFF.

The count of this clone is one. The chain recombines TRBV19 with TRBJ1-5; D is unclear. The ends were cut back, 7 bases at V and 10 bases at J, with 14 bases in the middle. CDR3 size: 12 residues. Germline V gene data show CDR1 as LNHDA and CDR2 as SQIVND (reference sequence). CDR3 protein: CASNYRAGPQHF. In nucleotides, the CDR3 is TGTGCCAGTAACTACCGGGCGGGCCCCCAGCATTTT. The full variable domain, in which reference TRBV19 and TRBJ1-5 provide the parts outside the CDR3, is DGGITQSPKYLFRKEGQNVTLSCEQNLNHDAMYWYRQDPGQGLRLIYYSQIVNDFQKGDIAEGYSVSREKKESFPLTVTSAQKNPTAFYLCASNYRAGPQHFGDGTRLSIL.

In its sample, this clone was seen a few times. This chain links TRBV30 with TRBJ2-5, with a possible D match to TRBD1 (5 bases). Germline CDR1 and CDR2: GTSNPN and SVGIG (reference sequence). This CDR3 spans 13 amino acids. V was cut by 0 bases and J by 7 bases, with 12 bases left in between. In DNA, the CDR3 is TGTGCCTGGAGTGTACAAGGGGCTGGGACCCAGTACTTC. Encoded protein: CAWSVQGAGTQYF.

J is TRBJ2-5 and V is TRBV4-1; 13 bases are a match to TRBD2. The J call is doubtful: the DNA matches TRBJ2-7 better. The V gene's germline CDR1 is MGHRA and CDR2 YSYEKL. The CDR3 totals 17 residues. CDR3 nucleotides: TGCGCCAGCAGCCAAGAACTAGCGGGAGGGGCCGGGTACGAGCAGTACTTC. Translating it yields CASSQELAGGAGYEQYF.

The V and J genes are TRBV6-1 and TRBJ2-7, with D possibly being TRBD1 (6 bases). V was cut by 5 bases and J by 0 bases, with 14 bases left in between. CDR1 MNHNS and CDR2 SASEGT come from the germline V gene. The CDR3 extends over 15 amino acids. The CDR3 spells CASSFTDSPSYEQYF. For the CDR3, the DNA is TGTGCCAGCAGTTTTACGGACAGTCCCTCCTACGAGCAGTACTTC.

The chain recombines TRBV5-1 with TRBJ1-1; 7 bases agree with TRBD1. The CDR3 extends over 16 amino acids. J lost 0 bases, V lost 2 bases, and 7 bases had no gene match. CDR1 and CDR2 from the germline V gene are SGHRS and YFSETQ. The CDR3 spells CASSFMPGQMNTEAFF. The CDR3 bases are TGCGCCAGCAGCTTCATGCCGGGACAGATGAACACTGAAGCTTTCTTT.

A few counts support this clone. V and J are TRBV6-5 and TRBJ1-1, with D possibly TRBD1 on 6 matching bases. The CDR3 sequence is 12 residues long. With 6 bases removed from V and 10 bases from J, the gap between germline ends came to 15 bases. Germline V CDR1 and CDR2: MNHEY, SVGAGI. CDR3 nucleotide sequence: TGTGCCAGCAGCCGACTGGGGGCTAGAGCTTTCTTT. Encoded protein: CASSRLGARAFF.

A remark on this clone: Sequence at one end of the junction differs from germline and may be a read error. The J gene is TRBJ1-2, the V gene TRBV10-2, with D maybe TRBD1 (5 bases). The CDR3 extends over 15 amino acids. Looked up from germline, CDR1 is WSHSY and CDR2 is SAAADI. In DNA form, the CDR3 reads TGCGCCAGCAGTCCAAGGGGTGATTGGGACTATGGCTACGCCTTC. As protein: CASSPRGDWDYGYAF.

The chain uses TRBV7-6 and TRBJ2-2; D possibly corresponds to TRBD1 (6 bases). The germline V gene encodes CDR1 SGHVS and CDR2 FNYEAQ. The V end was cut by 1 base, the J end by 1 base, with 10 bases between. The CDR3 has 16 residues. The CDR3 sequence is CASSLGPTGNTGELFF. As DNA, the CDR3 is TGTGCCAGCAGCTTAGGTCCGACAGGGAACACCGGGGAGCTGTTTTTT.

The V and J genes are TRBV7-9 and TRBJ1-1; 10 bases fit TRBD1. CDR1 and CDR2 (germline): SEHNR, FQNEAQ (reference sequence). The CDR3 runs to 19 residues. J lost 1 base, V lost 1 base, and 12 bases had no gene match. CDR3 loop: CASSLGRGDRGGKNTEAFF. As DNA, the CDR3 is TGTGCCAGCAGCTTAGGTCGTGGGGACAGGGGAGGAAAGAACACTGAAGCTTTCTTT.

The J gene is TRBJ1-4, the V gene TRBV4-1; TRBD1 agrees at 9 bases. V trimming: 1 base; J trimming: 6 bases; junction bases outside the gene matches: 0. The CDR3 loop spans 14 amino acids. Germline V CDR1 and CDR2: MGHRA, YSYEKL. CDR3 sequence (DNA): TGCGCCAGCAGCCAAGGGGACAGGGATGAAAAACTGTTTTTT. Translating it yields CASSQGDRDEKLFF.

The chain joins TRBV5-1 to TRBJ1-3, with D possibly being TRBD1 (5 bases). CDR3 length equals 16 residues. Between the trimmed V and J ends, which lost 4 bases and 0 bases, there was a span of 14 bases. Germline V CDR1 and CDR2: SGHRS, YFSETQ. The DNA of the CDR3 is TGCGCCAGCAGCGAAAGGGACTCCAGCTCTGGAAACACCATATATTTT. Translation: CASSERDSSSGNTIYF.

This rearrangement joins TRBV10-3 to TRBJ2-5, with TRBD2 identical over 7 bases. TRBJ2-7 explains the end of the DNA better; the J call may be wrong. Germline V gene lookup returns CDR1 ENHRY and CDR2 SYGVKD. The CDR3 has 15 amino acids. The CDR3 DNA reads TGTGCCATCAGTGAGTCTCGACTAGCAACAAGCGAGCAGTACTTC. It codes for CAISESRLATSEQYF.

This chain links TRBV28 with TRBJ1-2; TRBD1 matches at 10 bases. Trimming took 6 bases from V and 4 from J; bases not matched to a gene: 11. The V gene's germline CDR1 is MDHEN and CDR2 SYDVKM. The CDR3 extends over 16 amino acids. Here the CDR3 DNA reads TGTGCCAGCAGACATACCGGGACAGGGGTATCCTATGGCTACACCTTC. Its protein is CASRHTGTGVSYGYTF.

This chain links TRBV29-1 with TRBJ2-6; D ambiguous. This CDR3 has 16 residues. Trimming pared 2 bases from V and 0 bases from J, leaving 11 bases between. The germline V gene encodes CDR1 SQVTM and CDR2 ANQGSEA. The CDR3 loop is CSVESATASGANVLTF. CDR3 DNA: TGCAGCGTTGAATCAGCGACCGCCTCTGGGGCCAACGTCCTGACTTTC.

The chain combines TRBV27 with TRBJ1-4, with a possible D match to TRBD1 (6 bases). Germline V lookup: CDR1 MNHEY, CDR2 SMNVEV (reference sequence). The length of the CDR3 is 14 residues. The V and J ends lost 6 bases and 7 bases respectively, with 15 bases between them. This CDR3 is CASRSPGAGEKLFF. The DNA for the CDR3 is TGTGCCAGCAGATCTCCAGGGGCTGGTGAAAAACTGTTTTTT.

V and J are TRBV7-9 and TRBJ2-1, with TRBD2 matching over 14 bases. This CDR3 has 14 residues. CDR1 is SEHNR, CDR2 FQNEAQ, per germline (reference sequence). Unmatched junction bases numbered 5, after V lost 8 bases and J lost 8 bases. The CDR3 reads CASGTSGSRYEQFF. CDR3 in DNA: TGTGCCAGCGGGACTAGCGGGAGTCGTTATGAGCAGTTCTTC.

V and J are TRBV27 and TRBJ2-7, with 12 bases aligning to TRBD2. This CDR3 comprises 16 residues. Germline-derived CDR1 and CDR2 are MNHEY and SMNVEV (reference sequence). V gave up 8 bases and J gave up 2 bases; unmatched junction bases: 10. In nucleotides, the CDR3 is TGTGCCAGCGGAGGACTAGCGGGATATGACGCCTACGAGCAGTACTTC. This translates into CASGGLAGYDAYEQYF.

A few counts support this clone. The chain combines TRBV2 with TRBJ2-7; the match to TRBD1 covers 9 bases. Per the germline V gene, CDR1 is SNHLY and CDR2 is FYNNEI. CDR3 length: 14 amino acids. The V gene end was trimmed by 6 bases and the J gene end by 4 bases; junction bases not matched to a gene: 7. CDR3: CASSAGTGWYEQYF. CDR3 coding DNA: TGTGCCAGCAGCGCCGGGACAGGGTGGTACGAGCAGTACTTC.

The genes are TRBV6-5 and TRBJ2-1; TRBD2 might be the D (6 bases). V was pared by 6 bases and J by 2 bases, with 14 bases between. The length of the CDR3 is 15 residues. Germline V gene sequence: CDR1 MNHEY, CDR2 SVGAGI. CDR3 bases: TGTGCCAGCAGAGAGAGACTAGGTCCCTACAATGAGCAGTTCTTC. This encodes CASRERLGPYNEQFF.

This clone showed up just a few times. The CDR3 DNA reads TGCAGCGTTGAAGGTGACAGGGGATGGGAGACCCAGTACTTC. Its protein is CSVEGDRGWETQYF. This chain connects TRBV29-1 to TRBJ2-5; 8 bases align to TRBD1. The CDR3 sequence is 14 residues long. V gave up 1 base and J gave up 5 bases; unmatched junction bases: 6. Germline assignment: CDR1 SQVTM and CDR2 ANQGSEA.

This chain connects TRBV25-1 to TRBJ2-7, with 7 nucleotides matching TRBD2. This CDR3 is built from 15 residues. Trimming took 7 bases from V and 0 from J; bases not matched to a gene: 9. Germline CDR1 and CDR2: MGHDK and SYGVNS. CDR3 in DNA: TGTGCCAGCACGGCGCGGGGGTCCCCCTCCTACGAGCAGTACTTC. Amino acids: CASTARGSPSYEQYF.

The genes are TRBV5-4 and TRBJ1-4, with D uncertain. The length of the CDR3 is 16 residues. V gave up 2 bases and J gave up 3 bases, with 14 bases separating them. Germline CDR1 and CDR2: SGHNT and YYREEE (reference sequence). The chain's CDR3 is CASSLYGSTANEKLFF. CDR3 in DNA: TGTGCCAGCAGCTTATATGGGAGTACGGCTAATGAAAAACTGTTTTTT.

A word on this clone: A junction end diverges from the germline sequence, so it may reflect a read error. The gene calls are TRBV10-3 and TRBJ2-1; 13 bases match TRBD2. The CDR3 sequence is 15 residues long. Germline V gene sequence: CDR1 ENHRY, CDR2 SYGVKD. Written as DNA, the CDR3 is TGTGCCATCAGTGACCGGACTAGCGGGAGTAATGGGCAGTTCTTC. It encodes CAISDRTSGSNGQFF.

The V gene is TRBV10-3, the J gene TRBJ2-1; maybe TRBD1 (6 bases). The CDR3 loop spans 16 amino acids. V was clipped by 6 bases and J by 4 bases, with 19 bases between them. Germline assignment: CDR1 ENHRY and CDR2 SYGVKD. Here the CDR3 DNA reads TGTGCCATCAGCACAGACAGGCCGAGGGTGTACAATGAGCAGTTCTTC. Its protein is CAISTDRPRVYNEQFF.

This chain joins TRBV11-2 and TRBJ1-2, with 8 bases identical to TRBD1. This CDR3 comprises 16 residues. The V gene's germline CDR1 is SGHAT and CDR2 FQNNGV. V dropped 0 bases and J dropped 5; count of bases not matched to a gene: 8. The CDR3 region is CASSLDRGTGDYGYTF. CDR3 DNA: TGTGCCAGCAGCTTAGATCGGGGGACAGGAGATTATGGCTACACCTTC.

This chain uses TRBV19 with TRBJ2-7, with TRBD1 matching over 7 bases. CDR3 length equals 14 residues. J gave up 0 bases and V 5 bases, and 4 bases lay outside the gene matches. The germline V gene has CDR1 LNHDA and CDR2 SQIVND (reference sequence). CDR3 nucleotide sequence: TGTGCCAGTAGTGCACAGGGGAGCTCCTACGAGCAGTACTTC. Protein: CASSAQGSSYEQYF.